The present T cell receptor beta chain was sequenced within a study of OX40 agonist ivuxolimab in advanced cancers. The wider study: Cohort: roughly 80% men, mean age approximately 60, aged roughly 20 to 79. Participants could have had prior anti-PD-1, anti-PD-L1 or anti-CTLA-4 therapy, and less than 45% had some.

Baseline was the first blood sampling point, followed by cycle 4 day 1 and cycle 7 day 1. Sequencing used immunoSEQ multiplex PCR; TCRdb keeps in-frame clones, though not all of them. The sample shows fewer than 40,000 clones, about 80% of them seen only once. The receptor's source is an adult with an advanced solid tumor such as melanoma, head and neck, liver or kidney cancer. The source was CD4+ or CD8+ T cells sorted from blood, collected in a trial of the OX40 agonist ivuxolimab.

The CDR3 protein is CASRRDSSGNTIYF. CDR3 nucleotides: TGTGCCAGCAGGCGGGACAGCTCTGGAAACACCATATATTTT. The chain is built from TRBV7-9 and TRBJ1-3; 7 nucleotides agree with TRBD1. Germline lookup yields CDR1 SEHNR and CDR2 FQNEAQ (reference sequence). Trimming at V came to 6 bases and at J to 0 bases, leaving 2 bases not matched to a gene. There are 14 residues in the CDR3.